One sample yielded the 8 T cell receptor beta chains listed below, sequenced in a study of response to subunit inactivated influenza vaccine. One entry per CDR3 protein, called by TCRdb with MiXCR from the RT-PCR reads. This table holds more than 700,000 distinct CDR3 sequences, 21% found once. The sequencing used PBMCs from blood, collected around 5 days after vaccination. The receptors derive from a man aged 45 to 65 who received an inactivated influenza vaccine.

This clonotype was observed a few times. The chain links TRBV7-2 to TRBJ1-1; D not certain. Looked up from germline, CDR1 is SGHTA and CDR2 is FQGNSA. The CDR3 consists of 12 residues. Trimming pared 6 bases from V and 7 bases from J, leaving 12 bases between. The CDR3 loop reads CASSYEPDEAFF. The CDR3 DNA reads TGTGCCAGCAGTTACGAGCCCGATGAAGCTTTCTTT.

This clonotype has a handful of counts. The chain links TRBV6-2 or TRBV6-3 to TRBJ2-7, with a tentative D call TRBD2 (6 bases). This CDR3 is 14 amino acids long. CDR1 and CDR2 from the germline V gene are MNHEY and SVGEGT. The V end was cut by 6 bases, the J end by 1 base, with 13 bases between. For the CDR3, the DNA is TGTGCCAGCAGGAGGGACGGGGGATCCTACGAGCAGTACTTC. This codes for CASRRDGGSYEQYF.

This sequence joins TRBV11-2 and TRBJ2-7, with 7 bases aligning to TRBD1. The germline V gene has CDR1 SGHAT and CDR2 FQNNGV. V shed 4 bases and J 3 bases; nucleotides not matched to a gene: 6. The CDR3 runs 14 residues. In DNA, the CDR3 is TGTGCCAGCAGCTCGACAGGGTCGGGCTACGAGCAGTACTTC. Its translation: CASSSTGSGYEQYF.

The J gene is TRBJ1-6, the V gene TRBV4-2; D is unclear. Germline-derived CDR1 and CDR2 are LGHNA and YNFKEQ. Trimming took 2 bases from V and 8 from J, leaving 4 bases between them. The CDR3 totals 12 residues. The CDR3 region is CASSQQDSPLHF. As DNA, the CDR3 is TGTGCCAGCAGCCAACAGGATTCACCCCTCCACTTT.

This clonotype was recorded a few times. The chain carries TRBV20-1 and TRBJ2-7; TRBD2 matches 12 bases. The CDR3 loop spans 16 amino acids. V shed 1 base, J shed 2 bases, and the junction held 6 bases outside the gene matches. The germline CDR1 and CDR2 sequences are DFQATT and SNEGSKA (reference sequence). In DNA, the CDR3 is TGCAGTGCTAGAGCTAGCGGGGGGGTTATAACCTACGAGCAGTACTTC. Residues: CSARASGGVITYEQYF.

This clonotype was seen a few times. The V and J genes are TRBV28 and TRBJ2-7, with D possibly being TRBD2 (5 bases). In germline, CDR1 is MDHEN, CDR2 SYDVKM. CDR3 length: 12 amino acids. Trimming took 8 bases from V and 7 from J, leaving 15 bases between them. This chain's CDR3 is CASLHPTGEQYF. The CDR3 DNA reads TGTGCCAGCCTTCATCCTACGGGAGAGCAGTACTTC.

The V and J genes are TRBV28 and TRBJ1-5; tentatively, D is TRBD1 (6 bases). Deletions cut 7 bases from V and 5 bases from J, with 21 bases between. The germline V gene has CDR1 MDHEN and CDR2 SYDVKM. This CDR3 spans 16 amino acids. The CDR3 region has the DNA TGTGCCAGCACGAGCAGGGGAGATAAGTTGGATCAGCCCCAGCATTTT. Residues: CASTSRGDKLDQPQHF.

This rearrangement joins TRBV11-2 to TRBJ2-4, with D perhaps matching TRBD1 (5 bases). Trimming took 4 bases from V and 3 from J, leaving 28 bases between them. The CDR3 extends over 20 amino acids. Germline CDR1 SGHAT, CDR2 FQNNGV. CDR3 amino acids: CASSSQGLWRQNKNKNIQYF. The CDR3 DNA sequence: TGTGCCAGCAGCTCGCAGGGCCTGTGGAGACAGAATAAAAACAAAAACATTCAGTACTTC.